This T cell receptor beta chain is from a study of response to subunit inactivated influenza vaccine. Overall study results and limits: Authors suggested each seasonal flu vaccination may recruit only limited numbers of new T cells.

CDR3 length: 17 amino acids. The V end lost 3 bases, the J end lost 8 bases, and 20 bases lay between the germline ends. Germline CDR1 reads LNHNV; CDR2 reads YYDKDF (reference sequence). TCRdb analysed the RT-PCR reads with MiXCR anew, one entry per CDR3 protein. The data hold a few hundred thousand distinct CDR3 sequences, with around 13% observed a single time. On this clonotype: What it binds is not known.

This chain joins TRBV15 and TRBJ1-6, with D possibly matching TRBD1 (5 bases). This sequence was found in a man between 45 and 60 years old who received an inactivated influenza vaccine. Source: PBMCs from blood, taken roughly 12 days after vaccination. Written as DNA, the CDR3 is TGTGCCACCAGCAGTTCCAGATCGAGGGGAGGGGATTCACCCCTCCACTTT. Encoded protein: CATSSSRSRGGDSPLHF. Using reference TRBV15 and TRBJ1-6 for the parts outside the CDR3, the full variable domain is DAMVIQNPRYQVTQFGKPVTLSCSQTLNHNVMYWYQQKSSQAPKLLFHYYDKDFNNEADTPDNFQSRRPNTSFCFLDIRSPGLGDTAMYLCATSSSRSRGGDSPLHFGNGTRLTVT.